This TCR beta chain is drawn from a study of OX40 agonist ivuxolimab in advanced cancers. The overall study: Partial responses occurred in three patients (one hepatocellular carcinoma, two cutaneous melanoma). Study-wide findings and caveats: The study did not work out the antigen specificity of the expanded peripheral T cells. Among T cells, CD8+ cells averaged more expanded clones than CD4+ cells.

Using immunoSEQ multiplex PCR, the repertoire was profiled, and TCRdb retains in-frame clones only, with some absent. Of about 46,000 clones listed, roughly 84% are singletons. Comments on this clone: As yet, its antigen is unknown.

This sequence originates from an adult with an advanced solid tumor such as melanoma, head and neck, liver or kidney cancer. This specimen was CD4+ or CD8+ T cells sorted from blood, taken in a trial of the OX40 agonist ivuxolimab.

CDR3 sequence reads: CASSYAGYSYEQYF. The CDR3 DNA reads TGTGCCAGCAGCTACGCGGGCTACTCCTACGAGCAGTACTTC. The J gene is TRBJ2-7, the V gene TRBV11-3; D perhaps matches TRBD2 (5 bases). Germline lookup yields CDR1 SGHNT and CDR2 YENEEA. Trimming took 4 bases from V and 0 from J, leaving 10 bases between them. This CDR3 contains 14 residues.